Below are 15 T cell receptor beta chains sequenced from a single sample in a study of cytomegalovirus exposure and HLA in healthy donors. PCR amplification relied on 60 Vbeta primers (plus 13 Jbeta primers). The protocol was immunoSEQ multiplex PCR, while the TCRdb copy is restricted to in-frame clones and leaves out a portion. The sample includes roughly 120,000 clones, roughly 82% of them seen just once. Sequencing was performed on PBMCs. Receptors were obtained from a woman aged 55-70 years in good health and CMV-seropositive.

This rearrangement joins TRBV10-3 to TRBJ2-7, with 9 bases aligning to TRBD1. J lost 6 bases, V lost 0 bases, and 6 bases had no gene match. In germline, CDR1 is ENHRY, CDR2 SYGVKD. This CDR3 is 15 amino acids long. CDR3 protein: CAISESDRGPSEQYF. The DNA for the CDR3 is TGTGCCATCAGTGAGTCGGACAGGGGCCCAAGCGAGCAGTACTTC.

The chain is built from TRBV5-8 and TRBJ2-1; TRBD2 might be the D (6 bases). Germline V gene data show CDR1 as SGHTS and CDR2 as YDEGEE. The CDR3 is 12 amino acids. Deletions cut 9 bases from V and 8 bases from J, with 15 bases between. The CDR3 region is CATGYWGDEQFF. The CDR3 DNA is TGTGCCACTGGATATTGGGGGGATGAGCAGTTCTTC.

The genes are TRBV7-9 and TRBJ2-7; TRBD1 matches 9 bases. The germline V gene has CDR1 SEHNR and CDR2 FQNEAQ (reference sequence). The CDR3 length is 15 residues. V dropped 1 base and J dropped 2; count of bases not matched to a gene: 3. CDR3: CASSLEGQGTYEQYF. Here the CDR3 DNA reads TGTGCCAGCAGCTTAGAGGGACAGGGAACCTACGAGCAGTACTTC.

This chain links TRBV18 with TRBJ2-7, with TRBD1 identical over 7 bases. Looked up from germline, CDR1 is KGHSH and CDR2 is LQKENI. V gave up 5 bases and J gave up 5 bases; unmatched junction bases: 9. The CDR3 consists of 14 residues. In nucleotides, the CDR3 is TGTGCCAGCTCATCCAAAGACAGGGTCGACGAGCAGTACTTC. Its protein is CASSSKDRVDEQYF. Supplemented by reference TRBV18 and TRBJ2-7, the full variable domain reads NAGVMQNPRHLVRRRGQEARLRCSPMKGHSHVYWYRQLPEEGLKFMVYLQKENIIDESGMPKERFSAEFPKEGPSILRIQQVVRGDSAAYFCASSSKDRVDEQYFGPGTRLTVT.

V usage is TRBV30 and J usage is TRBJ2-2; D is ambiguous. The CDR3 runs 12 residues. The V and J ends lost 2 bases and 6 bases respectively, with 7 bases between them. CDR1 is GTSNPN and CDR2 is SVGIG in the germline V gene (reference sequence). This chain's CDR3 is CAWSPSSGELFF. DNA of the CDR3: TGTGCCTGGAGTCCTTCTTCCGGGGAGCTGTTTTTT.

CDR3 sequence: CASSRGQGAGTQYF. CDR3 in DNA: TGTGCCAGCAGCCGCGGACAGGGGGCAGGGACCCAGTACTTC. The rearrangement joins TRBV11-2 to TRBJ2-5, with 11 positions matching TRBD1. This CDR3 comprises 14 residues. The germline V gene has CDR1 SGHAT and CDR2 FQNNGV. V trimming: 5 bases; J trimming: 7 bases; junction bases outside the gene matches: 6.

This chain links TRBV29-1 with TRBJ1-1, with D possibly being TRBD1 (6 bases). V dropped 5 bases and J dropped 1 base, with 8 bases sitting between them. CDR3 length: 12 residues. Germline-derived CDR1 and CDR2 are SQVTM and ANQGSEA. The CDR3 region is CSVRQANTEAFF. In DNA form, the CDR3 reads TGCAGCGTTCGACAGGCGAACACTGAAGCTTTCTTT.

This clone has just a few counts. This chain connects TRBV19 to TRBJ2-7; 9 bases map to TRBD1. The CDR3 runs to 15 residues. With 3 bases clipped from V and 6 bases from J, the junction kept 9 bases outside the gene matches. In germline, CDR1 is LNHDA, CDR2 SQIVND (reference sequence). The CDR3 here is CASSIQRTGEAEQYF. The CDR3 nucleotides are TGTGCCAGTAGTATTCAAAGGACAGGGGAGGCCGAGCAGTACTTC. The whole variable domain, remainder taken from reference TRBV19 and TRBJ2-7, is DGGITQSPKYLFRKEGQNVTLSCEQNLNHDAMYWYRQDPGQGLRLIYYSQIVNDFQKGDIAEGYSVSREKKESFPLTVTSAQKNPTAFYLCASSIQRTGEAEQYFGPGTRLTVT.

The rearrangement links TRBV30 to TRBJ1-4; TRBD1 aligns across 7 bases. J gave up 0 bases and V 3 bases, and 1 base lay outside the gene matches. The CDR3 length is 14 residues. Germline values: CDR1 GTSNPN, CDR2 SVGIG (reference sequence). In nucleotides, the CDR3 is TGTGCCTGGAGGGGGACAGCAACTAATGAAAAACTGTTTTTT. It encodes CAWRGTATNEKLFF.

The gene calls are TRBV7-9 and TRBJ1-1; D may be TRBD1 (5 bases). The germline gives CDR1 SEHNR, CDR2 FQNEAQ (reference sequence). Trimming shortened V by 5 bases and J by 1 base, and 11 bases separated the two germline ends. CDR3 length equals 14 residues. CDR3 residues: CASSPPTGNTEAFF. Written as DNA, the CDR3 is TGTGCCAGCAGCCCACCCACAGGGAACACTGAAGCTTTCTTT.

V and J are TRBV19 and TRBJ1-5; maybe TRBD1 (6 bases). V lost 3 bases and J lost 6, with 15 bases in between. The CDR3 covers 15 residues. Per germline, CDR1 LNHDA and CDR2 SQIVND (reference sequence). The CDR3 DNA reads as TGTGCCAGTAGTATGCGGCAGGGGATAGGTCAGCCCCAGCATTTT. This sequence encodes CASSMRQGIGQPQHF.

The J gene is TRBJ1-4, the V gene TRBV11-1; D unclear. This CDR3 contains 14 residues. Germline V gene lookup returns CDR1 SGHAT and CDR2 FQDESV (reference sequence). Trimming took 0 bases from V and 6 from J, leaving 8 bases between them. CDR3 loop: CASSLAQFDEKLFF. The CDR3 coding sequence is TGTGCCAGCAGCTTAGCACAGTTCGATGAAAAACTGTTTTTT.

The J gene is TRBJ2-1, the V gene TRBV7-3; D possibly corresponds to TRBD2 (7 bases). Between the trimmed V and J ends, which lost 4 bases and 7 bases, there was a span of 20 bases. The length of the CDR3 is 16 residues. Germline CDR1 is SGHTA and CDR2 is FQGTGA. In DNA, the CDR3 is TGTGCCAGCAGCTCGAAAGGTGGGGGGGCTGGTAATGAGCAGTTCTTC. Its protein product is CASSSKGGGAGNEQFF. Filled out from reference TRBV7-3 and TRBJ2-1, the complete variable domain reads GAGVSQTPSNKVTEKGKYVELRCDPISGHTALYWYRQSLGQGPEFLIYFQGTGAADDSGLPNDRFFAVRPEGSVSTLKIQRTERGDSAVYLCASSSKGGGAGNEQFFGPGTRLTVL.

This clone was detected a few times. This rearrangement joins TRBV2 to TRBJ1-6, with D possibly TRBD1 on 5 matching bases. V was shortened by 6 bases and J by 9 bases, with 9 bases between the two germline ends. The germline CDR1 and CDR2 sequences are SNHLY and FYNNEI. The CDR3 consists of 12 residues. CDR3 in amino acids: CASSIRVSPLHF. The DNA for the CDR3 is TGTGCCAGCAGCATCAGGGTTTCACCCCTCCACTTT.

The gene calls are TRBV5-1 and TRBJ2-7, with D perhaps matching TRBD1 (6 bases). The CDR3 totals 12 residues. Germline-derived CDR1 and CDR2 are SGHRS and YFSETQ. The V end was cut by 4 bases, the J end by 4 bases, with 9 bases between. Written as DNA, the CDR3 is TGCGCCAGCAGCCTCGGACAGTACGAGCAGTACTTC. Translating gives CASSLGQYEQYF.